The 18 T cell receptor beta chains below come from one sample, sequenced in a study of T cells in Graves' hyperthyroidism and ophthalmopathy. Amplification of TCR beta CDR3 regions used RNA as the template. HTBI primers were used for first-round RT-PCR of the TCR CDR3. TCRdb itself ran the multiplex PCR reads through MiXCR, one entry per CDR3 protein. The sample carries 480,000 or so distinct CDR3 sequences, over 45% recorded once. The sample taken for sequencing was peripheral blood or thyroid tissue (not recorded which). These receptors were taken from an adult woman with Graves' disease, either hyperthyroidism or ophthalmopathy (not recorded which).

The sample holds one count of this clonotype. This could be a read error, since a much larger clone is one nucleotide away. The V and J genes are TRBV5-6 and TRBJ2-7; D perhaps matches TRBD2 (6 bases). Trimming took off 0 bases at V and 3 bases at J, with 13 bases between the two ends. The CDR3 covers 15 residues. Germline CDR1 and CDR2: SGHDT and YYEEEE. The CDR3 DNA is TGTGCCAGCAGCTTGGTCGGGGACTGGGACTACGAGCAGTACTTC. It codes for CASSLVGDWDYEQYF.

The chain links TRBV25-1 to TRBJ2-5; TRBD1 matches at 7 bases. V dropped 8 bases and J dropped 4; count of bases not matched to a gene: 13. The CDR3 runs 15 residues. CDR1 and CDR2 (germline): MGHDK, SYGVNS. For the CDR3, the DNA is TGTGCCAGCTTGGGTGCACAGGGGCTTGGAGAGACCCAGTACTTC. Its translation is CASLGAQGLGETQYF.

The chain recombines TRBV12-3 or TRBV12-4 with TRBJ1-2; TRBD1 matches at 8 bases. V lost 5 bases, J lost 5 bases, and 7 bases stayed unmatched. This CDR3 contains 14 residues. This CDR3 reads CASSRTGTLYGYTF. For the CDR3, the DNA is TGTGCCAGCAGTCGGACAGGGACTCTTTATGGCTACACCTTC.

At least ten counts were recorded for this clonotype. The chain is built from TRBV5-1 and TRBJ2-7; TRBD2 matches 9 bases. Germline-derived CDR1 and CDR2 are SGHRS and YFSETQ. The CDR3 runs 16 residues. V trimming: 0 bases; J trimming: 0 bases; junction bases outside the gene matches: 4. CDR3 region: CASSLGLAVYSYEQYF. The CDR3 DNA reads TGCGCCAGCAGCTTGGGACTAGCGGTATACTCCTACGAGCAGTACTTC. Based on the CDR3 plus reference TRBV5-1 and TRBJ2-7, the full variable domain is KAGVTQTPRYLIKTRGQQVTLSCSPISGHRSVSWYQQTPGQGLQFLFEYFSETQRNKGNFPGRFSGRQFSNSRSEMNVSTLELGDSALYLCASSLGLAVYSYEQYFGPGTRLTVT.

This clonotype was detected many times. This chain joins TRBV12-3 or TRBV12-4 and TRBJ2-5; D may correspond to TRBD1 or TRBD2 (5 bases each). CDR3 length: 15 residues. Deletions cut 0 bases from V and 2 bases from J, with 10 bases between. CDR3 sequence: CASSLARGIQETQYF. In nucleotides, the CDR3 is TGTGCCAGCAGTTTAGCGAGGGGAATACAAGAGACCCAGTACTTC.

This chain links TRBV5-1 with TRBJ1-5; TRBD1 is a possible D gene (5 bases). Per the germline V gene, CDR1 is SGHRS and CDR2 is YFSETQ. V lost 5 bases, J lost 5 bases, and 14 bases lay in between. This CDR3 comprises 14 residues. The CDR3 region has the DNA TGCGCCAGCAGTCCCCATGGGGGTCATCAGCCCCAGCATTTT. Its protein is CASSPHGGHQPQHF.

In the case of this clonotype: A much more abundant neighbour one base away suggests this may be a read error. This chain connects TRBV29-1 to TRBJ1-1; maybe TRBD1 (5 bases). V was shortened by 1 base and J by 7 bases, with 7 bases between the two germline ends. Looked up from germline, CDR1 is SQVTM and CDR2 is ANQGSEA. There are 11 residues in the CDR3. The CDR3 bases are TGCAGCGTTGAAGGGGGCCGTGAAGCTTTCTTT. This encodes CSVEGGREAFF.

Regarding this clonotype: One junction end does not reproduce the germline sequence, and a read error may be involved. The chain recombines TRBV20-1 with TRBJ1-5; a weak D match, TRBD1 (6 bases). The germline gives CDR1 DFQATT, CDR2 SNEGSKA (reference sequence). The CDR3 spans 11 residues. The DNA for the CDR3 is TGCAGTGCCAACGGACAGTCGGGGGAATTTTTT. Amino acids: CSANGQSGEFF.

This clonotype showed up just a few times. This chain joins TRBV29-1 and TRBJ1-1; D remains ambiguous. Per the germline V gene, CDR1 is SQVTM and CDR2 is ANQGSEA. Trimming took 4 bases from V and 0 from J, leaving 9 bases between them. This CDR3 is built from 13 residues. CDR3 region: CSVANILNTEAFF. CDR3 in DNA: TGCAGCGTTGCTAACATCTTGAACACTGAAGCTTTCTTT. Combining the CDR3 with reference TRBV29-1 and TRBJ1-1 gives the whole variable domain SAVISQKPSRDICQRGTSLTIQCQVDSQVTMMFWYRQQPGQSLTLIATANQGSEATYESGFVIDKFPISRPNLTFSTLTVSNMSPEDSSIYLCSVANILNTEAFFGQGTRLTVV.

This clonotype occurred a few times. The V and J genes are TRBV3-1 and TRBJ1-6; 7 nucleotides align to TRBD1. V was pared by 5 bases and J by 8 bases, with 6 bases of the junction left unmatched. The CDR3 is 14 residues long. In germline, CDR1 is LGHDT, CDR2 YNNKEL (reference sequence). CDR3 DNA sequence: TGTGCCAGCAGCGGACAGGCGACTGATTCACCCCTCCACTTT. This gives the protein CASSGQATDSPLHF.

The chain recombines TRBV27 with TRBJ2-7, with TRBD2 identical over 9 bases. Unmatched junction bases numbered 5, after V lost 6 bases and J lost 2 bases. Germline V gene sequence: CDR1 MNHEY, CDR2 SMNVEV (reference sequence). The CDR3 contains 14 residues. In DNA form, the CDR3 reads TGTGCCAGCAGAATCAGCGGGAGGACCTACGAGCAGTACTTC. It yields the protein CASRISGRTYEQYF.

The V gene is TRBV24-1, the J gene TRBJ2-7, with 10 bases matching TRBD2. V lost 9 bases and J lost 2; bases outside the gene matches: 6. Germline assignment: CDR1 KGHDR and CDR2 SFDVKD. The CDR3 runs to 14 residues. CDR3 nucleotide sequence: TGTGCCACCGCAACTAGCGGGAATCCCTACGAGCAGTACTTC. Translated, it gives CATATSGNPYEQYF.

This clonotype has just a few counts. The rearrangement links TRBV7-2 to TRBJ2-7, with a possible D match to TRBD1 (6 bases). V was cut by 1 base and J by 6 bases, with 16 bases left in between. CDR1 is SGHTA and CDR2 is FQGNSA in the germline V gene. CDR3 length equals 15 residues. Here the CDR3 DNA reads TGTGCCAGCAGCTTAGTGGGGGCGACTTTTGTCGAGCAGTACTTC. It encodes CASSLVGATFVEQYF.

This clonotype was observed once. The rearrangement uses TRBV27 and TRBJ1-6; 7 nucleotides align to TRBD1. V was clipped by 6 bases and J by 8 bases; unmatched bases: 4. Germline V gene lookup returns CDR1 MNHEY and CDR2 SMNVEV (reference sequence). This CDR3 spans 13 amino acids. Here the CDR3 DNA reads TGTGCCAGCAGGACAGGGCGGGATTCACCCCTCCACTTT. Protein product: CASRTGRDSPLHF.

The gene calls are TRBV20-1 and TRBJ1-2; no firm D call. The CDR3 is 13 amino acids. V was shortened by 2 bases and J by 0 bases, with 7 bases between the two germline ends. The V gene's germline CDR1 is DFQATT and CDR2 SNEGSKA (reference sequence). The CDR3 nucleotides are TGCAGTGCTAGAATGGAAACTAACTATGGCTACACCTTC. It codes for CSARMETNYGYTF.

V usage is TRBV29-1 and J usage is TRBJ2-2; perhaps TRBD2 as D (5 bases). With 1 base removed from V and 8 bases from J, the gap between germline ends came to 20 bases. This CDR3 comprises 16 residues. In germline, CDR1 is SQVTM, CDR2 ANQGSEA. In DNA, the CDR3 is TGCAGCGTTGAAGCTAATAGCGTGAGGGCCACTGGGGAGCTGTTTTTT. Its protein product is CSVEANSVRATGELFF.

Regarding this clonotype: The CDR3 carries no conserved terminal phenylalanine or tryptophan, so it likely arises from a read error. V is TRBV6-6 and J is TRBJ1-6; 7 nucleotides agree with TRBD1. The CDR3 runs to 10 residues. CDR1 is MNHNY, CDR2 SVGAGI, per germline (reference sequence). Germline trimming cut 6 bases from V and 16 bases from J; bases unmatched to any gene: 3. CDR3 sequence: CASSRDSLHT. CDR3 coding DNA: TGTGCCAGCAGCCGGGACAGTCTCCACACC.

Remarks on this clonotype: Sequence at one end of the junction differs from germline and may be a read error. The chain's CDR3 is CASSLYHNSPLHF. The CDR3 coding sequence is TGTGCCAGCAGTCTCTACCATAATTCACCCCTCCACTTT. The rearrangement links TRBV10-3 to TRBJ1-6; D gene uncertain. Per germline, CDR1 ENHRY and CDR2 SYGVKD. This CDR3 region has 13 residues.